The source of this TCR beta chain is a study of yellow fever vaccine responses in identical twins. TCRdb re-analysed the RT-PCR reads in MiXCR, keeping a single row per CDR3 protein. The data show around 33,000 distinct CDR3 sequences, less than 70% seen once. A note on this clonotype: Its target is not known.

Study results and caveats: Twins' vaccine T cell response reportedly seemed partly convergent, partly personalized.

The source material was T cells from blood (PBMCs), unsorted or a sorted subset (not recorded which), sampled before or after yellow fever vaccination (not recorded which). The clonotype comes from a woman between 18 and 29 years old who received the yellow fever vaccine.

CDR3 in amino acids: CASGLGGPGNQPQHF. The DNA of the CDR3 is TGTGCCAGCGGCCTGGGGGGCCCAGGCAATCAGCCCCAGCATTTT. The chain couples TRBV3-1 to TRBJ1-5; D is possibly TRBD1 (6 bases). V lost 8 bases and J lost 2, with 16 bases in between. Per the germline V gene, CDR1 is LGHDT and CDR2 is YNNKEL (reference sequence). The CDR3 is made up of 15 amino acids.